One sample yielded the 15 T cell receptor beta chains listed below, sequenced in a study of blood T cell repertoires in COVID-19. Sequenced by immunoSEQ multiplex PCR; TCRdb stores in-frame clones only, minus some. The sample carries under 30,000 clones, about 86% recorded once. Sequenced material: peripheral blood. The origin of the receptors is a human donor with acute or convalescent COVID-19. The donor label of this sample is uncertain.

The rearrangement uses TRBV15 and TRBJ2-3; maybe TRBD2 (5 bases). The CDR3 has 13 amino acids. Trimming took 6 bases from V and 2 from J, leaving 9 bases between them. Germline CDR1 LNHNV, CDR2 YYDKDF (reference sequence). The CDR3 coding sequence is TGTGCCACCAGTACCGGGAACACAGATACGCAGTATTTT. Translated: CATSTGNTDTQYF.

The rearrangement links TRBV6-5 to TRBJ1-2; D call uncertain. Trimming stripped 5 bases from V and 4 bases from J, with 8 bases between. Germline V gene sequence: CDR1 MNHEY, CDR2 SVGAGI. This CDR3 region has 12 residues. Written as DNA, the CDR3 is TGTGCCAGCAGTCTACGAACCTATGGCTACACCTTC. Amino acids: CASSLRTYGYTF.

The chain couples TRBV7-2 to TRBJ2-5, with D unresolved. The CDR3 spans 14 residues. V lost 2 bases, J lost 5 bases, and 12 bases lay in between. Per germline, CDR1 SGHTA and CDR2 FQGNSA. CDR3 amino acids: CASSLRLDPETQYF. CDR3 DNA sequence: TGTGCCAGCAGCTTAAGGCTAGATCCCGAGACCCAGTACTTC.

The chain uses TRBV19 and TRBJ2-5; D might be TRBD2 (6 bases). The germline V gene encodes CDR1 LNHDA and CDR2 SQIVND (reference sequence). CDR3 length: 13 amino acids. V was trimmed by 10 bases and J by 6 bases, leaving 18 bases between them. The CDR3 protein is CATAGPGGKTQYF. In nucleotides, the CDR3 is TGTGCCACCGCGGGACCGGGCGGGAAGACCCAGTACTTC.

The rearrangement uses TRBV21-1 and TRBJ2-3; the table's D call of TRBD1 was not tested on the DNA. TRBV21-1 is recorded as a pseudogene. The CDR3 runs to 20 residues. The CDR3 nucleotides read TGTGCCAGCAGCCATCCCAGGCCCACGGCGTTTATCTCTAGCACAGATACGCAGTATTTT. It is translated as CASSHPRPTAFISSTDTQYF.

CDR3 coding DNA: TGTGCCAGTAGTATGCTAGGGGGCGGGCTAGGAAATGAGCAGTTCTTC. It specifies CASSMLGGGLGNEQFF. The chain has TRBV19 and TRBJ2-1; TRBD1 matches 7 bases. The CDR3 has 16 amino acids. The junction had 12 bases not matched to a gene; V was cut back by 3 bases and J by 7 bases. Germline lookup yields CDR1 LNHDA and CDR2 SQIVND (reference sequence). Combining the CDR3 with reference TRBV19 and TRBJ2-1 gives the whole variable domain DGGITQSPKYLFRKEGQNVTLSCEQNLNHDAMYWYRQDPGQGLRLIYYSQIVNDFQKGDIAEGYSVSREKKESFPLTVTSAQKNPTAFYLCASSMLGGGLGNEQFFGPGTRLTVL.

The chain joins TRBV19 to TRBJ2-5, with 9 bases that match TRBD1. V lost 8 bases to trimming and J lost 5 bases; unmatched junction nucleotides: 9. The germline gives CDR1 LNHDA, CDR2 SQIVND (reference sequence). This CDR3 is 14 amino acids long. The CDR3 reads CASGGQGPRETQYF. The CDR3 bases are TGTGCCAGTGGGGGACAGGGACCTCGGGAGACCCAGTACTTC.

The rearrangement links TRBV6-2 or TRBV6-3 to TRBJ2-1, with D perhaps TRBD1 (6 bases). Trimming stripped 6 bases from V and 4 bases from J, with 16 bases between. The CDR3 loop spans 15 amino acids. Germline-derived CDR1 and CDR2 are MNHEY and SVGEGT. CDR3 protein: CASSPVPQGYNEQFF. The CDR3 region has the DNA TGTGCCAGCAGCCCCGTACCGCAGGGGTACAATGAGCAGTTCTTC.

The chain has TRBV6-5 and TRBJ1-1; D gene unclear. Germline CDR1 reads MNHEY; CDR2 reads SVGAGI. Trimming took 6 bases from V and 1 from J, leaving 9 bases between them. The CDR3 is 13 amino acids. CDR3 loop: CASSDLRNTEAFF. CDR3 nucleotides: TGTGCCAGCAGCGACTTGAGGAACACTGAAGCTTTCTTT.

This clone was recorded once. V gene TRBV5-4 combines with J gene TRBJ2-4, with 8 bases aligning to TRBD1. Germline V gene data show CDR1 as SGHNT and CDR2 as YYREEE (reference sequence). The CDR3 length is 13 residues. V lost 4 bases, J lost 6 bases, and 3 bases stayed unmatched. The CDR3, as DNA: TGTGCCAGCAGCACAGGACAGGGAAACATTCAGTACTTC. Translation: CASSTGQGNIQYF.

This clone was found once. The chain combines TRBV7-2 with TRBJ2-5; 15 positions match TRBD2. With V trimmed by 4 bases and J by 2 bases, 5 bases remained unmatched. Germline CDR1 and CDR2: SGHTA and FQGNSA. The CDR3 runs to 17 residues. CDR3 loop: CASSSGLAGGLQETQYF. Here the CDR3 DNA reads TGTGCCAGCAGCTCAGGACTAGCGGGGGGGCTACAAGAGACCCAGTACTTC.

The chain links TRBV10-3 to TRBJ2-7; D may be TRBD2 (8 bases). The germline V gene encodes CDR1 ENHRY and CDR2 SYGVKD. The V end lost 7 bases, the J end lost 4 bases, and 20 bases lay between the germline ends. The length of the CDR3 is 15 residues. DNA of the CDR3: TGTGCCATCACTTCAACAGGGGTAGCGGGATACGAGCAGTACTTC. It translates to CAITSTGVAGYEQYF.

DNA for the CDR3: TGTGCCAGCAGCCAAAGACAGGGGGCGAACTATGGCTACACCTTC. Protein sequence: CASSQRQGANYGYTF. This chain joins TRBV5-4 and TRBJ1-2; 10 bases fit TRBD1. The CDR3 length is 15 residues. Germline V gene sequence: CDR1 SGHNT, CDR2 YYREEE (reference sequence). V gave up 4 bases and J gave up 2 bases; unmatched junction bases: 5.

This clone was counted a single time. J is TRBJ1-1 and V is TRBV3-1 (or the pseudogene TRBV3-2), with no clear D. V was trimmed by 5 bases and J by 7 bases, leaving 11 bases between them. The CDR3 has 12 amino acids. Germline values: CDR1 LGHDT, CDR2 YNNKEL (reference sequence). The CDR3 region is CASSSEVGEAFF. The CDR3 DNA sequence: TGTGCCAGCAGCTCGGAGGTCGGTGAAGCTTTCTTT.

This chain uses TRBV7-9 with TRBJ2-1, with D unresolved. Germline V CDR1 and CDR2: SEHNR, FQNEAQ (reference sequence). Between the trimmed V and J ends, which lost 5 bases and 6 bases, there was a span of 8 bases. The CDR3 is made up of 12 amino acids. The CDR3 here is CASSVDFNEQFF. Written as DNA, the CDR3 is TGTGCCAGCAGCGTTGACTTCAATGAGCAGTTCTTC.